Each of the 8 T cell receptor beta chains below was sequenced from the same sample in a study of radiation and T cells in renal cell carcinoma (dated by TCRdb to about 2020). Library preparation employed the immunoSEQ multiplex PCR assay. The table comes from immuneACCESS by way of TCRdb, which keeps in-frame sequences with V and J called. Part of the clones is missing from these tables; in studies checked, under half for an unresolved V gene and the rest for unknown reasons. The sample table shows tens of thousands of clones, and around three quarters are seen once. The ten largest clones take up roughly 7.4% of the sample. The sample's time point label, decoded: blood 2 weeks post-SBRT. Sample treatment or condition, as interpreted from the label and publication: 15 Gy SBRT to primary tumor, nephrectomy 4 weeks later. This specimen consisted of blood, obtained from a patient whose treatment included radiotherapy and nephrectomy. Receptors were obtained from a man between 60 and 75 years old with renal cell carcinoma.

The chain carries TRBV7-2 and TRBJ2-5; tentatively, D is TRBD2 (6 bases). CDR3 length equals 14 residues. Germline-derived CDR1 and CDR2 are SGHTA and FQGNSA. The V gene lost 2 bases and the J gene lost 5 bases, with 12 bases spanning the gap. CDR3 nucleotide sequence: TGTGCCAGCAGCTTAAGCGGAGGGATGGAGACCCAGTACTTC. Translating it yields CASSLSGGMETQYF.

The rearrangement links TRBV4-3 to TRBJ1-1, with 7 bases fitting TRBD1. V trimming: 3 bases; J trimming: 5 bases; junction bases outside the gene matches: 9. There are 15 residues in the CDR3. Per germline, CDR1 LGHNA and CDR2 YSLEER. The CDR3 here is CASSQTGIGPTEAFF. The CDR3 DNA follows: TGCGCCAGCAGCCAGACAGGGATAGGGCCAACTGAAGCTTTCTTT.

V and J are TRBV19 and TRBJ1-2; D remains ambiguous. The CDR3 consists of 14 residues. V lost 0 bases and J lost 4, with 9 bases in between. Germline V gene sequence: CDR1 LNHDA, CDR2 SQIVND (reference sequence). The CDR3 DNA follows: TGTGCCAGTAGTATAGATCTATGGGTCTATGGCTACACCTTC. Translating gives CASSIDLWVYGYTF.

J is TRBJ2-5 and V is TRBV5-1; 13 positions match TRBD2. In germline, CDR1 is SGHRS, CDR2 YFSETQ. This CDR3 is built from 18 residues. V was clipped by 4 bases and J by 0 bases; unmatched bases: 9. CDR3: CASSKGTSGIWDQETQYF. In DNA, the CDR3 is TGCGCCAGCAGCAAAGGGACTAGCGGGATTTGGGACCAAGAGACCCAGTACTTC.

A few counts support this clone. Other DNA sequences in the same sample also yield this CDR3. The genes are TRBV7-9 and TRBJ1-5; the D gene is possibly TRBD1 (5 bases). V lost 2 bases, J lost 7 bases, and 15 bases lay in between. The CDR3 is 15 residues long. The germline V gene encodes CDR1 SEHNR and CDR2 FQNEAQ (reference sequence). In DNA, the CDR3 is TGTGCCAGCAGCTTATTTGGGGGTATAGACCAGCCCCAGCATTTT. Protein product: CASSLFGGIDQPQHF.

This chain links TRBV7-9 with TRBJ1-4; 7 nucleotides align to TRBD1. Germline V gives CDR1 SEHNR, CDR2 FQNEAQ (reference sequence). This CDR3 region has 14 residues. The trim removed 3 bases at V and 8 bases at J, leaving 6 bases unmatched. This CDR3 reads CASSLAGGKEKLFF. CDR3 DNA sequence: TGTGCCAGCAGCTTGGCAGGGGGAAAGGAAAAACTGTTTTTT.

V gene TRBV18 combines with J gene TRBJ2-6; TRBD1 might be the D (6 bases). V was clipped by 2 bases and J by 2 bases, with 13 bases between them. Germline loops: CDR1 KGHSH, CDR2 LQKENI. The CDR3 is 17 residues long. DNA of the CDR3: TGTGCCAGCTCACCAAGGCAGGGGATACCTGGGGCCAACGTCCTGACTTTC. The encoded protein is CASSPRQGIPGANVLTF.

V and J are TRBV11-2 and TRBJ2-5; D is uncertain. The J call may be wrong; the DNA end is better matched by TRBJ2-7. The length of the CDR3 is 13 residues. The germline CDR1 and CDR2 sequences are SGHAT and FQNNGV. The CDR3 loop reads CASSPLGSYEQYF. The CDR3 DNA sequence: TGTGCCAGCAGCCCCTTGGGGTCCTACGAGCAGTACTTC.